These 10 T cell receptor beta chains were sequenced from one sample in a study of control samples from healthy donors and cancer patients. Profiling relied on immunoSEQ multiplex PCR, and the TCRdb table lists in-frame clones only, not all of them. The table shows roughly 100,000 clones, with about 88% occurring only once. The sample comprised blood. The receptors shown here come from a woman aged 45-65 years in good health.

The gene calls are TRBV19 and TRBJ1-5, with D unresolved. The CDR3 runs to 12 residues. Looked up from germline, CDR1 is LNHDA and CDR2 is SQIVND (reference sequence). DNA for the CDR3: TGTGGTTGTGCGGACGGCAATCAGCCCCAGCATTTT. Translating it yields CGCADGNQPQHF.

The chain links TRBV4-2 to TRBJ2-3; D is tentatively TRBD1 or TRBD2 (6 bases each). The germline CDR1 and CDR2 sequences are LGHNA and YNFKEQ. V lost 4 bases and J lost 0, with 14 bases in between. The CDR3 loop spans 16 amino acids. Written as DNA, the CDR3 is TGTGCCAGCAGCCGACAGGCGAGCGGGAGCACAGATACGCAGTATTTT. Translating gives CASSRQASGSTDTQYF.

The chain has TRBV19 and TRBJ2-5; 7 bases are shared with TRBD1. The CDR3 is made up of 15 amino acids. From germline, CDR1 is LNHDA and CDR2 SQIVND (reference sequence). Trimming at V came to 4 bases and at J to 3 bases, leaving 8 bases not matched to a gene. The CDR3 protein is CASSTRQGSKETQYF. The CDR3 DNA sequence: TGTGCCAGTAGTACCAGACAGGGAAGTAAAGAGACCCAGTACTTC.

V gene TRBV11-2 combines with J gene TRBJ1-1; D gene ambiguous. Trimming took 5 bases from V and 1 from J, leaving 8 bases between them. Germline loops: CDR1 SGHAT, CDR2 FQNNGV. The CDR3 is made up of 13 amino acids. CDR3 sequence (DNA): TGTGCCAGCAGCCCCCACAAGAACACTGAAGCTTTCTTT. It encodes CASSPHKNTEAFF. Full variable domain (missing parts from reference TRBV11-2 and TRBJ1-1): EAGVAQSPRYKIIEKRQSVAFWCNPISGHATLYWYQQILGQGPKLLIQFQNNGVVDDSQLPKDRFSAERLKGVDSTLKIQPAKLEDSAVYLCASSPHKNTEAFFGQGTRLTVV.

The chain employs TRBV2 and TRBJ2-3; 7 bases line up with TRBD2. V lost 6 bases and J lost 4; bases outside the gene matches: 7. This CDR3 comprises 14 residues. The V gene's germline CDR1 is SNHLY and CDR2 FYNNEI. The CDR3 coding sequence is TGTGCCAGCAGCCGCTCTACTAGCGCAGATACGCAGTATTTT. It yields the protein CASSRSTSADTQYF.

The CDR3 nucleotides read TGTGCCAGCAGCTTACCGCAGGGCCGTAACGAGCAGTACTTC. Its protein product is CASSLPQGRNEQYF. The rearrangement joins TRBV11-2 to TRBJ2-7, with D perhaps matching TRBD1 (5 bases). CDR1 and CDR2 (germline): SGHAT, FQNNGV. V shed 2 bases and J shed 5 bases, with 13 bases lying between them. CDR3 length: 14 amino acids.

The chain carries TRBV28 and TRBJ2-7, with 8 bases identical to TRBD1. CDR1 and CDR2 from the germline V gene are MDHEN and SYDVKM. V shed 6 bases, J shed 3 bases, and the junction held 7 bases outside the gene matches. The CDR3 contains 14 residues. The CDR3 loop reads CASRSTGVSYEQYF. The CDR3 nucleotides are TGTGCCAGCAGGTCGACAGGGGTTAGCTACGAGCAGTACTTC.

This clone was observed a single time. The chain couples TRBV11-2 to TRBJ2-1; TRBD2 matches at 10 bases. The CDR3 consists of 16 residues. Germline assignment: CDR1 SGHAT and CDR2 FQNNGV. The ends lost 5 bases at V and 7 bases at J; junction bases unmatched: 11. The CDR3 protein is CASSLPAGGSGNEQFF. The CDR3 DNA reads TGTGCCAGCAGCCTTCCAGCGGGGGGGTCCGGGAATGAGCAGTTCTTC.

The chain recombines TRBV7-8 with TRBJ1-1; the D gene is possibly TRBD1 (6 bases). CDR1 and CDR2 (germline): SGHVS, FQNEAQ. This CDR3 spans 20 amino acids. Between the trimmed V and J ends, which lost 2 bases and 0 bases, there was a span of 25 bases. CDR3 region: CASSLRGGDRLFLLNTEAFF. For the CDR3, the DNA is TGTGCCAGCAGCTTAAGGGGGGGAGACAGGCTATTCCTTTTGAACACTGAAGCTTTCTTT.

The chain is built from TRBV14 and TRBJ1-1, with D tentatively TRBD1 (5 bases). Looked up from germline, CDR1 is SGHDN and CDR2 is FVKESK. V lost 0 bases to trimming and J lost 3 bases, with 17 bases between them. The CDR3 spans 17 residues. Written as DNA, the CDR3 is TGTGCCAGCAGCCAAGATGCGAGGAGGGGTCGGTACACTGAAGCTTTCTTT. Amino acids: CASSQDARRGRYTEAFF.